Below are 17 T cell receptor beta chains sequenced from a single sample in a study of blood T cells in healthy people across ages. Then a second PCR, running roughly 6 to 12 cycles, was carried out with a sample-barcoded 5' primer and a J-beta primer mix. TCRdb ran MiXCR on the 5' RACE reads and lists one entry per CDR3 protein. This table has about 1.4 million distinct CDR3 sequences, roughly 60% appearing once. Input material: blood. The receptors derive from a young man in good health.

The J gene is TRBJ2-1, the V gene TRBV6-5; 10 positions agree with TRBD1. With the DNA end fitting TRBJ2-7 better, the J assignment may be wrong. This CDR3 comprises 14 residues. Germline V CDR1 and CDR2: MNHEY, SVGAGI. The CDR3: CASRRQGAYNEQYF. In DNA form, the CDR3 reads TGTGCCAGCAGGAGACAGGGGGCTTACAATGAGCAGTACTTC.

The V and J genes are TRBV4-3 and TRBJ1-2; D remains unclear. The germline gives CDR1 LGHNA, CDR2 YSLEER. CDR3 length equals 13 residues. The V end was cut by 0 bases, the J end by 7 bases, with 9 bases between. CDR3 residues: CASSQDWPGGYTF. CDR3 DNA sequence: TGCGCCAGCAGCCAAGATTGGCCGGGTGGCTACACCTTC.

The genes are TRBV2 and TRBJ1-2; D unclear. CDR3 length: 16 amino acids. Germline V CDR1 and CDR2: SNHLY, FYNNEI. V shed 6 bases and J shed 8 bases, with 25 bases lying between them. CDR3 DNA sequence: TGTGCCAGCAGCCTTCTCCCCCCCGGGAGTCCGGGGGGCTACACCTTC. Protein: CASSLLPPGSPGGYTF.

V gene TRBV6-1 combines with J gene TRBJ1-5; TRBD1 matches at 7 bases. There are 14 residues in the CDR3. Germline values: CDR1 MNHNS, CDR2 SASEGT. Trimming cost V 10 bases and J 6 bases; bases outside gene matches: 12. CDR3 coding DNA: TGTGCCACCATCGAGACAGGGACTTTTCAGCCCCAGCATTTT. The encoded protein is CATIETGTFQPQHF.

This clonotype was observed a handful of times. The chain links TRBV4-2 to TRBJ2-7; 7 nucleotides match TRBD2. V dropped 3 bases and J dropped 2; count of bases not matched to a gene: 7. Germline assignment: CDR1 LGHNA and CDR2 YNFKEQ. The CDR3 sequence is 15 residues long. The CDR3 region is CASSQLKGGPYEQYF. The CDR3 DNA follows: TGTGCCAGCAGCCAGCTTAAGGGAGGGCCCTACGAGCAGTACTTC.

The gene calls are TRBV20-1 and TRBJ2-3; TRBD2 matches 9 bases. Germline loops: CDR1 DFQATT, CDR2 SNEGSKA (reference sequence). V lost 3 bases to trimming and J lost 3 bases; unmatched junction nucleotides: 7. The CDR3 is 15 amino acids. The CDR3 sequence is CSARVAGVLTDTQYF. The CDR3 nucleotides read TGCAGTGCTAGGGTAGCGGGAGTATTGACAGATACGCAGTATTTT.

The chain carries TRBV7-9 and TRBJ2-7, with 8 bases aligning to TRBD1. V shed 5 bases and J 1 base; nucleotides not matched to a gene: 10. CDR1 and CDR2 (germline): SEHNR, FQNEAQ (reference sequence). This CDR3 has 16 amino acids. The CDR3 bases are TGTGCCAGCAGCGTTATCTCGGGACAGGCTTCCTACGAGCAGTACTTC. It encodes CASSVISGQASYEQYF.

CDR3 loop: CSARDWRLAGGKETQYF. CDR3 DNA: TGCAGTGCTAGAGACTGGAGACTAGCTGGGGGGAAAGAGACCCAGTACTTC. J is TRBJ2-5 and V is TRBV20-1; 7 bases match TRBD2. Germline values: CDR1 DFQATT, CDR2 SNEGSKA (reference sequence). V shed 0 bases, J shed 3 bases, and the junction held 13 bases outside the gene matches. The CDR3 totals 17 residues.

The CDR3 protein is CASGLDSINYGYTF. The CDR3 DNA is TGTGCCAGCGGATTGGACAGCATAAACTATGGCTACACCTTC. This chain joins TRBV6-5 and TRBJ1-2; the D gene is possibly TRBD1 (6 bases). There are 14 residues in the CDR3. Germline V CDR1 and CDR2: MNHEY, SVGAGI. Between the trimmed V and J ends, which lost 8 bases and 2 bases, there was a span of 15 bases.

The chain combines TRBV28 with TRBJ1-2; a weak D match, TRBD1 (6 bases). Trimming left V 3 bases short and J 7 bases short, with 15 bases between. Looked up from germline, CDR1 is MDHEN and CDR2 is SYDVKM. This CDR3 is built from 14 residues. The CDR3 is CASSLFFGQFGYTF. CDR3 DNA sequence: TGTGCCAGCAGTTTGTTCTTCGGACAGTTTGGCTACACCTTC.

This clonotype was observed a handful of times. The gene calls are TRBV20-1 and TRBJ2-7, with 10 bases identical to TRBD1. This CDR3 is 15 amino acids long. The J segment lost 5 bases and the V segment lost 6 bases, leaving 13 bases of the junction unmatched. Germline V gene data show CDR1 as DFQATT and CDR2 as SNEGSKA (reference sequence). CDR3 loop: CSAEPGQGWNDEQYF. The CDR3 DNA is TGCAGTGCCGAACCGGGACAGGGGTGGAATGACGAGCAGTACTTC.

The chain joins TRBV4-3 to TRBJ2-1; TRBD1 matches 7 bases. V shed 1 base, J shed 8 bases, and the junction held 11 bases outside the gene matches. Per the germline V gene, CDR1 is LGHNA and CDR2 is YSLEER. The CDR3 loop spans 16 amino acids. CDR3 in DNA: TGCGCCAGCAGCCAAGTCGTAGAGGGGGCTGGCGATGAGCAGTTCTTC. It encodes CASSQVVEGAGDEQFF.

This sequence joins TRBV6-2 or TRBV6-3 and TRBJ1-2, with D perhaps TRBD1 (5 bases). From germline, CDR1 is MNHEY and CDR2 SVGEGT. This CDR3 is built from 14 residues. V was trimmed by 2 bases and J by 4 bases, leaving 11 bases between them. CDR3 region: CASSYLRRAYGYTF. As DNA, the CDR3 is TGTGCCAGCAGTTACCTGCGCAGGGCCTATGGCTACACCTTC.

The V call is TRBV4-3, the J call TRBJ2-1, with 12 positions matching TRBD2. CDR3 size: 15 residues. Trimming at V came to 8 bases and at J to 4 bases, leaving 6 bases not matched to a gene. CDR1 LGHNA and CDR2 YSLEER come from the germline V gene. The CDR3 DNA sequence: TGCGCCAGCGCCCCCGGGACTAGCGGGTACAATGAGCAGTTCTTC. Its protein is CASAPGTSGYNEQFF.

The rearrangement joins TRBV6-1 to TRBJ1-3; no reliable D call. V was cut by 3 bases and J by 7 bases, with 7 bases left in between. Per the germline V gene, CDR1 is MNHNS and CDR2 is SASEGT. This CDR3 has 12 amino acids. Here the CDR3 reads CASSEDRNTIYF. CDR3 in DNA: TGTGCCAGCAGTGAGGATCGTAACACCATATATTTT.

As to this clonotype: The junction departs from germline at one end; a sequencing error may be responsible. The chain combines TRBV7-9 with TRBJ1-1, with D perhaps matching TRBD1 (5 bases). CDR1 is SEHNR, CDR2 FQNEAQ, per germline (reference sequence). The CDR3 spans 15 residues. CDR3 DNA: TGTGCCAGCAGCCCGAAGACCGGCTCGGGGACTGGAGCTTTCTTT. Its protein is CASSPKTGSGTGAFF.

The rearrangement links TRBV12-3 or TRBV12-4 to TRBJ2-1; possible D gene TRBD2, 7 bases. This CDR3 has 13 residues. V lost 7 bases and J lost 10, with 17 bases in between. In DNA, the CDR3 is TGTGCCAGCACCCTAAGGGGGGGGGAAGAGCAGTTCTTC. This gives the protein CASTLRGGEEQFF.